This T cell receptor beta chain was retrieved from a study of cytotoxic CD8 clonotypes in ibrutinib-treated CLL. As for the study in general: Among the patients, around ten presented as relapsed/refractory and 15 as treatment-naive; 17 showed unmutated IGHV. Collecting the response samples happened after a median 12 months of treatment, with a range of 6 to 36. Broader study findings: Clonality was higher at baseline than in age-matched healthy donors and tracked circulating CD8+ T-cell counts.

The planned depth of sequencing spanned 1 in 200,000 to 1 in 1 million T cells. The assay was immunoSEQ multiplex PCR, and TCRdb's table has in-frame clones only and misses some. The data show 100,000 or so clones, with about 53% seen just once and 35% to 40% held by the top ten. In the case of this clone: Its antigen is unknown.

The ends were cut back, 2 bases at V and 0 bases at J, with 8 bases in the middle. The CDR3 is 15 amino acids. Germline V gene data show CDR1 as MGHDK and CDR2 as SYGVNS. The sequencing used PBMCs, collected after 24 months of ibrutinib treatment. The clonotype originates from a human donor with chronic lymphocytic leukemia. The chain employs TRBV25-1 and TRBJ1-3, with D maybe TRBD1 (5 bases). CDR3: CASSEVGGSGNTIYF. The CDR3 nucleotides read TGTGCCAGCAGTGAAGTGGGGGGCTCTGGAAACACCATATATTTT.